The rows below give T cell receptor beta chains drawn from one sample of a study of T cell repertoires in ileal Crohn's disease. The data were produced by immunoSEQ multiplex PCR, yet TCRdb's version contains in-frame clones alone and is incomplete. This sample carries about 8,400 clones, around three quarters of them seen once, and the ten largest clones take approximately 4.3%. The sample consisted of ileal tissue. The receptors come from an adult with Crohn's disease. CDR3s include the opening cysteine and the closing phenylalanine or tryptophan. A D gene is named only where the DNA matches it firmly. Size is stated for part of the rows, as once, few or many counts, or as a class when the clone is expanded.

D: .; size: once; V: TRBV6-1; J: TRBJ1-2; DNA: TGTGCCAGCAGTGTGAGTGTCTCGGGGGGCTATGGCTACACCTTC; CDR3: CASSVSVSGGYGYTF
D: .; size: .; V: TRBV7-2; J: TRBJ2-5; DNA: TGTGCCAGCGTGTCCAGGGCGCTACAAGAGACCCAGTACTTC; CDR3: CASVSRALQETQYF
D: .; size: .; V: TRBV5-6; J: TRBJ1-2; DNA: TGTGCCAGCAGCCGGGGGGCAGATCCTAACTATGGCTACACCTTC; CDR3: CASSRGADPNYGYTF
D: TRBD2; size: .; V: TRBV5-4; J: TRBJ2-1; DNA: TGTGCCAGCAGCCCAGCGGGGGCAATTTACAATGAGCAGTTCTTC; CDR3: CASSPAGAIYNEQFF
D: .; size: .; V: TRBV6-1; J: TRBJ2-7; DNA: TGTGCCAGCAGTGAGTTGGACACCACCTCCTACGAGCAGTACTTC; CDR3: CASSELDTTSYEQYF
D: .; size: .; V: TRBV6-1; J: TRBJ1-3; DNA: TGTGCCAGCAGTGCTCGCCAGCGCCTCTCTGGAAACACCATATATTTT; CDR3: CASSARQRLSGNTIYF
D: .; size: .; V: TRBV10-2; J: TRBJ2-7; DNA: TGCGCCAGCAATCCGGGACAACGCAACGAGCAGTACTTC; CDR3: CASNPGQRNEQYF
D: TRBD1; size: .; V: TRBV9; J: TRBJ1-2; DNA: TGTGCCAGCAGCTCGGGACCAGGGGGCAGCTATGGCTACACCTTC; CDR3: CASSSGPGGSYGYTF
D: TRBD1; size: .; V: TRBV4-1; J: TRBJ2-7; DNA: TGCGCCAGCAGCCCTTTCCTCAGGGGACAGGGCCTCTACGAGCAGTACTTC; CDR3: CASSPFLRGQGLYEQYF
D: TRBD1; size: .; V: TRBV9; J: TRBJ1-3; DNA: TGTGCCAGCAGCGCTGGACAGGGGGGAAACACCATATATTTT; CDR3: CASSAGQGGNTIYF